The rows below give T cell receptor beta chains drawn from one sample of a study of blood T cell repertoires in COVID-19. Data came from immunoSEQ multiplex PCR; TCRdb stores just in-frame clones and leaves some out. The sample comprises 55,000 to 60,000 clones, more than 75% of which are singletons, and 4% to 5.5% rests with the top ten. The specimen sequenced was peripheral blood. Receptor source: a man in his forties with active COVID-19. Each CDR3 is given with its conserved first and last residue. A D gene is named only where the DNA matches it firmly. Clone size is stated in some rows and not others, as once, few, many or a class when expanded.

V gene: TRBV5-4; J gene: TRBJ2-7; D gene: .; clone size: .; CDR3 DNA: TGTGCCAGCAGCTTTCGGGGTTTGAACGAGCAGTACTTC; CDR3 protein: CASSFRGLNEQYF
V gene: TRBV6-1; J gene: TRBJ1-2; D gene: TRBD1; clone size: .; CDR3 DNA: TGTGCCAGCAGTGAAATTCGGCAGGGGGGTGGCTACACCTTC; CDR3 protein: CASSEIRQGGGYTF
V gene: TRBV5-4; J gene: TRBJ1-4; D gene: .; clone size: .; CDR3 DNA: TGTGCCAGCAGCACCAGGGCCGGAGCTAATGAAAAACTGTTTTTT; CDR3 protein: CASSTRAGANEKLFF
V gene: TRBV6-6; J gene: TRBJ2-7; D gene: .; clone size: once; CDR3 DNA: TGTGCCAGCCTGGGCCCAATCTCCTACGAGCAGTACTTC; CDR3 protein: CASLGPISYEQYF
V gene: TRBV9; J gene: TRBJ1-1; D gene: TRBD1; clone size: .; CDR3 DNA: TGTGCCAGCAGCGCCGAGACAGGGGTCACTGAAGCTTTCTTT; CDR3 protein: CASSAETGVTEAFF
V gene: TRBV7-2; J gene: TRBJ1-5; D gene: TRBD1; clone size: .; CDR3 DNA: TGTGCCAGCAGCTTAGCTTTTGGAAGGGGGCGCAATCAGCCCCAGCATTTT; CDR3 protein: CASSLAFGRGRNQPQHF
V gene: TRBV11-2; J gene: TRBJ1-1; D gene: .; clone size: .; CDR3 DNA: TGTGCCAGCAGCTCTCTCGGGGGGGGAGGGACTGAAGCTTTCTTT; CDR3 protein: CASSSLGGGGTEAFF
V gene: TRBV7-8; J gene: TRBJ2-7; D gene: .; clone size: .; CDR3 DNA: TGTGCCAGCAGCCCATACAGCTACGAGCAGTACTTC; CDR3 protein: CASSPYSYEQYF
V gene: TRBV30; J gene: TRBJ2-7; D gene: TRBD2; clone size: .; CDR3 DNA: TGTGCCTGGAGTGGCCTAGCGGCTGCCTCCTACGAGCAGTACTTC; CDR3 protein: CAWSGLAAASYEQYF
V gene: TRBV11-2; J gene: TRBJ2-5; D gene: .; clone size: .; CDR3 DNA: TGTGCCAGCAGCTCCGGGGTTGGGGGGAAGACCCAGTACTTC; CDR3 protein: CASSSGVGGKTQYF
V gene: TRBV6-5; J gene: TRBJ1-1; D gene: .; clone size: once; CDR3 DNA: TGTGCCAGCAGAAGGTCGGGGGAGGGCACTGAAGCTTTCTTT; CDR3 protein: CASRRSGEGTEAFF
V gene: TRBV6-5; J gene: TRBJ1-1; D gene: .; clone size: .; CDR3 DNA: TGTACCAGCAGTTCCGGGGCTGAAGCTTTCTTT; CDR3 protein: CTSSSGAEAFF
V gene: TRBV7-9; J gene: TRBJ2-3; D gene: .; clone size: .; CDR3 DNA: TGTGCCAGCAGACCCCCCTGGCGGAGCGTTACAGATACGCAGTATTTT; CDR3 protein: CASRPPWRSVTDTQYF
V gene: TRBV28; J gene: TRBJ1-4; D gene: .; clone size: .; CDR3 DNA: TGTGCCAGCAGTTACGGGGGTGAAAAACTGTTTTTT; CDR3 protein: CASSYGGEKLFF
V gene: TRBV19; J gene: TRBJ2-7; D gene: .; clone size: .; CDR3 DNA: TGTGCCAGTAGTATAGGTCCCGCCTACGAGCAGTACTTC; CDR3 protein: CASSIGPAYEQYF
V gene: TRBV4-1; J gene: TRBJ2-1; D gene: .; clone size: .; CDR3 DNA: TGCGCCAGCAGGCTCTCTAGAGTGAAGTTCTTC; CDR3 protein: CASRLSRVKFF
V gene: TRBV19; J gene: TRBJ1-4; D gene: .; clone size: .; CDR3 DNA: TGTGCCAGTAGTATCCAGGGGCGAAGGAATGAAAAACTGTTTTTT; CDR3 protein: CASSIQGRRNEKLFF
V gene: TRBV4-1; J gene: TRBJ2-1; D gene: .; clone size: .; CDR3 DNA: TGCGCCAGCAGCCAAGATTCACGGGGTCTTAAAGGAGTGTACAATGAGCAGTTCTTC; CDR3 protein: CASSQDSRGLKGVYNEQFF
V gene: TRBV9; J gene: TRBJ1-1; D gene: .; clone size: .; CDR3 DNA: TGTGCCAGCAGCGGGGGCCAGGGTGTGTGGGAAGCTTTCTTT; CDR3 protein: CASSGGQGVWEAFF
V gene: TRBV5-1; J gene: TRBJ2-1; D gene: TRBD2; clone size: .; CDR3 DNA: TGCGCCAGCAGCCGAGGGGCGGGAGGGGATGAGCAGTTCTTC; CDR3 protein: CASSRGAGGDEQFF
V gene: TRBV27; J gene: TRBJ2-3; D gene: TRBD2; clone size: .; CDR3 DNA: TGTGCCAGCAGTTCCCTAGCGGGAGAAGTGACAGATACGCAGTATTTT; CDR3 protein: CASSSLAGEVTDTQYF
V gene: TRBV21-1; J gene: TRBJ2-7; D gene: .; clone size: .; CDR3 DNA: TGTGCCAGCAGCAAAGGGCGGGTTGGGACAGGGCCTACCCCTACCTACGAGCAGTACTTC; CDR3 protein: CASSKGRVGTGPTPTYEQYF
V gene: TRBV6-5; J gene: TRBJ2-1; D gene: TRBD2; clone size: .; CDR3 DNA: TGTGCCAGCAGTTCATTAGCGGGAGGGTGGAATGAGCAGTTCTTC; CDR3 protein: CASSSLAGGWNEQFF
V gene: TRBV9; J gene: TRBJ2-7; D gene: TRBD2; clone size: .; CDR3 DNA: TGTGCCAGCAGCGCTGGACTAGCGAGCTCCTACGAGCAGTACTTC; CDR3 protein: CASSAGLASSYEQYF
V gene: TRBV5-4; J gene: TRBJ2-7; D gene: TRBD1; clone size: .; CDR3 DNA: TGTGCCAGCAGCCCGACCCCCAGGGGGCGGGGCGAGCAGTACTTC; CDR3 protein: CASSPTPRGRGEQYF
V gene: TRBV5-6; J gene: TRBJ2-3; D gene: .; clone size: .; CDR3 DNA: TGTGCCAGCAGCAAGACAGGTGCGGCAGATACGCAGTATTTT; CDR3 protein: CASSKTGAADTQYF
V gene: TRBV7-3; J gene: TRBJ2-3; D gene: TRBD2; clone size: .; CDR3 DNA: TGTGCCAGCAGCCCGACCACGGGAGGGCCGGAAGATACGCAGTATTTT; CDR3 protein: CASSPTTGGPEDTQYF
V gene: TRBV11-3; J gene: TRBJ2-3; D gene: .; clone size: .; CDR3 DNA: TGTGCCAGCAGCTTACACCCACAGGGTAGCACAGATACGCAGTATTTT; CDR3 protein: CASSLHPQGSTDTQYF
V gene: TRBV30; J gene: TRBJ1-3; D gene: .; clone size: .; CDR3 DNA: TGTGCCTGGAGTGTATTAAATCTACGGGGAAGAGGGAACACCATATATTTT; CDR3 protein: CAWSVLNLRGRGNTIYF
V gene: TRBV4-1; J gene: TRBJ2-5; D gene: TRBD2; clone size: .; CDR3 DNA: TGCGCCAGCAGCCAAGGGCCTAGCGGGGCCCGCGGGGGAGAGACCCAGTACTTC; CDR3 protein: CASSQGPSGARGGETQYF
V gene: TRBV7-3; J gene: TRBJ2-6; D gene: TRBD2; clone size: .; CDR3 DNA: TGTGCCAGCAGCTTAACGGGACTAGCGGGAGGGCCCGGTGGGGCCAACGTCCTGACTTTC; CDR3 protein: CASSLTGLAGGPGGANVLTF
V gene: TRBV23-1; J gene: TRBJ2-1; D gene: TRBD1; clone size: .; CDR3 DNA: TGCGCCAGCAGTCACAGGTACGGGACAGGGGGCTACAAAACCTCCTACAATGAGCAGTTCTTC; CDR3 protein: CASSHRYGTGGYKTSYNEQFF
V gene: TRBV2; J gene: TRBJ1-5; D gene: .; clone size: few; CDR3 DNA: TGTGCCAGCAGTGTAGGAGGCAATCAGCCCCAGCATTTT; CDR3 protein: CASSVGGNQPQHF
V gene: TRBV28; J gene: TRBJ2-6; D gene: .; clone size: .; CDR3 DNA: TGTGCCAGCCTTTCCCCTGGGGCCAACGTCCTGACTTTC; CDR3 protein: CASLSPGANVLTF
V gene: TRBV5-1; J gene: TRBJ2-1; D gene: TRBD2; clone size: .; CDR3 DNA: TGCGCCAGCAGCTTGGGGGCTAGCGGGATGGGCCATGAGCAGTTCTTC; CDR3 protein: CASSLGASGMGHEQFF
V gene: TRBV4-2; J gene: TRBJ2-7; D gene: TRBD2; clone size: .; CDR3 DNA: TGTGCCAGCAGATACTCAGGCGGGAGTCTAGGCGAGCAGTACTTC; CDR3 protein: CASRYSGGSLGEQYF
V gene: TRBV6-5; J gene: TRBJ1-1; D gene: TRBD1; clone size: .; CDR3 DNA: TGTGCCAGCAGTTACTCAAAGGGGGCGAGGACTGAAGCTTTCTTT; CDR3 protein: CASSYSKGARTEAFF
V gene: TRBV28; J gene: TRBJ2-7; D gene: .; clone size: .; CDR3 DNA: TGTGCCAGCAGTTTGGTCATTAGCTACGAGCAGTACTTC; CDR3 protein: CASSLVISYEQYF
V gene: TRBV7-3; J gene: TRBJ2-1; D gene: TRBD1; clone size: few; CDR3 DNA: TGTGCCAGCAGCGGGACAGGGGAAGGTGAGCAGTTCTTC; CDR3 protein: CASSGTGEGEQFF
V gene: TRBV29-1; J gene: TRBJ1-1; D gene: .; clone size: .; CDR3 DNA: TGCAGCGCAGGGGTCAGTTTGGGGGCCGCGGCTTTCTTT; CDR3 protein: CSAGVSLGAAAFF
V gene: TRBV19; J gene: TRBJ1-1; D gene: TRBD1; clone size: once; CDR3 DNA: TGTGCCAGTAGTCCGGGACAGAGGACTGAAGCTTTCTTT; CDR3 protein: CASSPGQRTEAFF
V gene: TRBV9; J gene: TRBJ2-1; D gene: TRBD2; clone size: .; CDR3 DNA: TGTGCCAGCAGCTCGGAGTACATAGCGGGAGGTGGCAATGAGCAGTTCTTC; CDR3 protein: CASSSEYIAGGGNEQFF
V gene: TRBV28; J gene: TRBJ2-7; D gene: .; clone size: once; CDR3 DNA: TGTGCCAGCAGTCCGCCGCACGGAGCCTACGAGCAGTACTTC; CDR3 protein: CASSPPHGAYEQYF
V gene: TRBV27; J gene: TRBJ1-2; D gene: TRBD1; clone size: once; CDR3 DNA: TGTGCCAGCAGTTTTTGGACAGGGATAAACTATGGCTACACCTTC; CDR3 protein: CASSFWTGINYGYTF
V gene: TRBV28; J gene: TRBJ2-5; D gene: TRBD2; clone size: .; CDR3 DNA: TGTGCCAGCAGCCCGGGACTAGCGGGAGTAGAGACCCAGTACTTC; CDR3 protein: CASSPGLAGVETQYF
V gene: TRBV11-3; J gene: TRBJ2-6; D gene: TRBD1; clone size: .; CDR3 DNA: TGTGCCAGCAGCCCCCCGGGACAGGGCCCTGGGGCCAACGTCCTGACTTTC; CDR3 protein: CASSPPGQGPGANVLTF
V gene: TRBV30; J gene: TRBJ1-2; D gene: TRBD1; clone size: .; CDR3 DNA: TGTGCCTGGAGGAAGGGGGCAGGTTATGGCTACACCTTC; CDR3 protein: CAWRKGAGYGYTF
V gene: TRBV27; J gene: TRBJ2-5; D gene: TRBD2; clone size: .; CDR3 DNA: TGTGCCAGCAGTCTGCGGCCGTCCGGGACTAGCGGGAGCAGGCAAGAGACCCAGTACTTC; CDR3 protein: CASSLRPSGTSGSRQETQYF